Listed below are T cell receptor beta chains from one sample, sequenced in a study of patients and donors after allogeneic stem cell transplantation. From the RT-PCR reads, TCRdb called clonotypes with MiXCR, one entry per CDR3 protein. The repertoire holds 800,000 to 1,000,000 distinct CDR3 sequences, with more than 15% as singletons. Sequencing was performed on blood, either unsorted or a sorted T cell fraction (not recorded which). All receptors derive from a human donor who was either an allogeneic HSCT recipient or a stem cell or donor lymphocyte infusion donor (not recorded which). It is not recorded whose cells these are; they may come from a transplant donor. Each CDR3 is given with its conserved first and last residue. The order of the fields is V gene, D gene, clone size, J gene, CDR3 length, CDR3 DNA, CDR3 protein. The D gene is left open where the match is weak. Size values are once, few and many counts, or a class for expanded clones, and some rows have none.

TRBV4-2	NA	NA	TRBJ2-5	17	TGTGCCAGCAGCCACTCCCGGGACGCAAGTTACCAAGAGACCCAGTACTTC	CASSHSRDASYQETQYF
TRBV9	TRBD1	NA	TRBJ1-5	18	TGTGCCAGCAGCGGGGGGACAGGGGGCGCGGAAAGCAATCAGCCCCAGCATTTT	CASSGGTGGAESNQPQHF
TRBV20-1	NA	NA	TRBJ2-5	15	TGCAGTGCTAGAGATAGGATCGAACAGATGAAGACCCAGTACTTC	CSARDRIEQMKTQYF
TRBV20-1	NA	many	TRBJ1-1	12	TGCAGTGCTAGCCGGGGGAACACTGAAGCTTTCTTT	CSASRGNTEAFF
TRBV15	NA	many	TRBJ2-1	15	TGTGCCACCCGTCGTCGGCGGGACTCCTACAATGAGCAGTTCTTC	CATRRRRDSYNEQFF
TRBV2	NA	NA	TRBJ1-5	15	TGTGCCAGCAGTGACAGGCCTGGGAGCAATCAGCCCCAGCATTTT	CASSDRPGSNQPQHF
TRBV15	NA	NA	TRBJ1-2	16	TGTGCCACCAGCAGGGTCGGCAGGGAAGCTAACTATGGCTACACCTTC	CATSRVGREANYGYTF
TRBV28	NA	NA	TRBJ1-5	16	TGTGCCAGCAGTTTATGGAATGTTAGCGGCGATCAGCCCCAGCATTTT	CASSLWNVSGDQPQHF
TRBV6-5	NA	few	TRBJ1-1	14	TGTGCCAGCAGTTACTCCGGGGGGATCACTGAAGCTTTCTTT	CASSYSGGITEAFF
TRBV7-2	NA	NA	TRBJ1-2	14	TGTGCCAGCAGCTTAAGACGGATTCTCTATGGCTACACCTTC	CASSLRRILYGYTF
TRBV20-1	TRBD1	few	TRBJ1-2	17	TGCAGTGCTAGAGACACGGGACAGGGCCATTCTAACTATGGCTACACCTTC	CSARDTGQGHSNYGYTF
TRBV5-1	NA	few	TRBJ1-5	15	TGCGCCAGCAGACCCGGACAGAATAGCAATCAGCCCCAGCATTTT	CASRPGQNSNQPQHF
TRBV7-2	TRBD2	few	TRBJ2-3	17	TGTGCCAGCAGCTTAGAAGGCGGGGGACCTAGCACAGATACGCAGTATTTT	CASSLEGGGPSTDTQYF
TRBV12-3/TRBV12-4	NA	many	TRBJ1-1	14	TGTGCCAGCAGCCGCCCAGGGCCGAACACTGAAGCTTTCTTT	CASSRPGPNTEAFF
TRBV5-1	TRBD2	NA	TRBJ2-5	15	TGCGCCAGCAGCGAGGGGACTAGTCTTGTGGAGACCCAGTACTTC	CASSEGTSLVETQYF
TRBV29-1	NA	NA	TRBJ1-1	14	TGCAGCGTCAGGAGTTTGGCGAAGGACACTGAAGCTTTCTTT	CSVRSLAKDTEAFF
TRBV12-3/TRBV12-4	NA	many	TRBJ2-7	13	TGTGCCAGCAGATGGACGGGATCCTACGAGCAGTACTTC	CASRWTGSYEQYF